These 32 T cell receptor beta chains were all obtained from the same sample, sequenced in a study of graft-versus-host responses after intestinal transplantation. These receptors are not linked to any known antigen. Produced via immunoSEQ multiplex PCR; TCRdb's table is partial and in-frame only. The table records roughly 36,000 clones, around 96% of them present only once. The source was unstimulated CD8+ T cells sorted from spleen or lymph node cells, collected before transplant. The receptors were sampled from a human donor who was the organ donor for an intestinal transplant.

The chain couples TRBV2 to TRBJ2-7; 7 bases fit TRBD1. Trimming cost V 9 bases and J 5 bases; bases outside gene matches: 10. This CDR3 contains 13 residues. CDR1 and CDR2 from the germline V gene are SNHLY and FYNNEI. CDR3 DNA sequence: TGTGCCAGGGACGGACAGGCCCGGGACGAGCAGTACTTC. As protein: CARDGQARDEQYF.

This chain joins TRBV27 and TRBJ2-1; tentatively, D is TRBD2 (7 bases). The CDR3 spans 15 residues. The V and J ends lost 2 bases and 4 bases respectively, with 12 bases between them. Germline CDR1 reads MNHEY; CDR2 reads SMNVEV (reference sequence). CDR3 protein: CASSLGGGRYNEQFF. The CDR3 DNA reads TGTGCCAGCAGTTTAGGCGGGGGCCGTTACAATGAGCAGTTCTTC.

This sequence joins TRBV7-2 and TRBJ2-7; D is uncertain. Trimming pared 1 base from V and 4 bases from J, leaving 11 bases between. This CDR3 is built from 14 residues. Looked up from germline, CDR1 is SGHTA and CDR2 is FQGNSA. The CDR3 is CASSLGPLGYEQYF. The CDR3 DNA follows: TGTGCCAGCAGCTTAGGGCCCCTCGGATACGAGCAGTACTTC.

This chain joins TRBV28 and TRBJ2-1; 9 nucleotides agree with TRBD1. Per the germline V gene, CDR1 is MDHEN and CDR2 is SYDVKM. This CDR3 contains 14 residues. J lost 5 bases, V lost 7 bases, and 6 bases had no gene match. The DNA of the CDR3 is TGTGCCAGCACCATGGGACAGGGTAACAATGAGCAGTTCTTC. It encodes CASTMGQGNNEQFF.

The chain has TRBV10-3 and TRBJ2-7; 8 positions match TRBD2. With V trimmed by 3 bases and J by 0 bases, 7 bases remained unmatched. The CDR3 runs 16 residues. In germline, CDR1 is ENHRY, CDR2 SYGVKD. The CDR3 reads CAISETGGASSYEQYF. The DNA of the CDR3 is TGTGCCATCAGTGAAACCGGGGGGGCCTCCTCCTACGAGCAGTACTTC.

V gene TRBV20-1 combines with J gene TRBJ2-7; D is ambiguous. V lost 3 bases, J lost 2 bases, and 5 bases lay in between. The CDR3 covers 11 residues. CDR1 and CDR2 (germline): DFQATT, SNEGSKA (reference sequence). In nucleotides, the CDR3 is TGCAGTGCTAGGCAGGCCTACGAGCAGTACTTC. It specifies CSARQAYEQYF.

This clone was detected a few times. At the DNA level, this CDR3 is encoded by other sequences in the same sample as well. J is TRBJ2-7 and V is TRBV15, with D unclear. V shed 5 bases and J shed 4 bases, with 12 bases lying between them. This CDR3 has 13 amino acids. CDR1 and CDR2 (germline): LNHNV, YYDKDF (reference sequence). CDR3 sequence reads: CATSARTAYEQYF. The CDR3 nucleotides are TGTGCCACCAGCGCGCGGACGGCATACGAGCAGTACTTC.

This chain links TRBV7-9 with TRBJ1-3, with D possibly matching TRBD1 (6 bases). The CDR3 consists of 13 residues. In germline, CDR1 is SEHNR, CDR2 FQNEAQ (reference sequence). Trimming removed 3 bases at V and 4 bases at J, with 7 bases between. CDR3 DNA sequence: TGTGCCAGCAGCTTTACAGGGGGAAACACCATATATTTT. Its translation: CASSFTGGNTIYF.

This chain links TRBV5-1 with TRBJ1-1; D not resolved. With 4 bases removed from V and 4 bases from J, the gap between germline ends came to 20 bases. Germline V lookup: CDR1 SGHRS, CDR2 YFSETQ. This CDR3 has 16 amino acids. CDR3 sequence: CASSARLMQRSTEAFF. CDR3 nucleotides: TGCGCCAGCAGCGCCCGGTTAATGCAGAGGAGCACTGAAGCTTTCTTT. The entire variable domain, with the rest obtained from reference TRBV5-1 and TRBJ1-1, is as follows: KAGVTQTPRYLIKTRGQQVTLSCSPISGHRSVSWYQQTPGQGLQFLFEYFSETQRNKGNFPGRFSGRQFSNSRSEMNVSTLELGDSALYLCASSARLMQRSTEAFFGQGTRLTVV.

To note about this clone: One end of the junction fails to match germline, which may point to a read error. The CDR3 coding sequence is TGTGTCAGCAGTGGTCAAGTAGGGCGCAATCAGCCCCAGCATTTT. This codes for CVSSGQVGRNQPQHF. The V gene is TRBV6-4, the J gene TRBJ1-5; D remains unclear. In germline, CDR1 is MRHNA, CDR2 SNTAGT. The CDR3 sequence is 15 residues long.

Note on this clone: This specimen includes other DNA sequences encoding the same CDR3. The chain is built from TRBV10-3 and TRBJ2-3, with no clear D. Trimming stripped 11 bases from V and 6 bases from J, with 18 bases between. The CDR3 spans 13 residues. The germline V gene encodes CDR1 ENHRY and CDR2 SYGVKD. In DNA form, the CDR3 reads TGTGCCTCGACGAATTCCTTACCGGATACGCAGTATTTT. Translating gives CASTNSLPDTQYF.

The chain has TRBV28 and TRBJ2-5, with 8 bases aligning to TRBD1. V trimming: 4 bases; J trimming: 4 bases; junction bases outside the gene matches: 11. Germline V gene data show CDR1 as MDHEN and CDR2 as SYDVKM. This CDR3 is built from 16 residues. CDR3 DNA: TGTGCCAGCAGTTCCCCCTGGACAGGGTGGGGAGAGACCCAGTACTTC. Translating it yields CASSSPWTGWGETQYF.

The chain joins TRBV7-2 to TRBJ2-7, with TRBD1 matching 7 bases. The CDR3 totals 14 residues. V was clipped by 6 bases and J by 3 bases; unmatched bases: 8. Germline V gene lookup returns CDR1 SGHTA and CDR2 FQGNSA. The CDR3 coding sequence is TGTGCCAGCAGTTCTTTCGACAGGGTCTACGAGCAGTACTTC. Its translation is CASSSFDRVYEQYF.

The rearrangement joins TRBV29-1 to TRBJ2-1; TRBD2 agrees at 10 bases. This CDR3 has 14 amino acids. CDR1 SQVTM and CDR2 ANQGSEA come from the germline V gene. V lost 7 bases to trimming and J lost 4 bases; unmatched junction nucleotides: 7. CDR3 residues: CSDSGLAVYNEQFF. The CDR3, as DNA: TGCAGCGATAGCGGACTAGCGGTATACAATGAGCAGTTCTTC.

This chain links TRBV10-3 with TRBJ1-6; no firm D call. Looked up from germline, CDR1 is ENHRY and CDR2 is SYGVKD. V was pared by 0 bases and J by 5 bases, with 14 bases between. The CDR3 extends over 17 amino acids. CDR3 nucleotide sequence: TGTGCCATCAGTGAGTCAATCCCGGGTTCCGATAATTCACCCCTCCACTTT. Amino acids: CAISESIPGSDNSPLHF.

The chain joins TRBV7-6 to TRBJ2-2, with D perhaps TRBD2 (6 bases). V shed 4 bases and J shed 5 bases, with 14 bases lying between them. The germline gives CDR1 SGHVS, CDR2 FNYEAQ. The CDR3 spans 15 residues. CDR3 loop: CASSSKEGLTGELFF. DNA for the CDR3: TGTGCCAGCAGCTCCAAGGAGGGGCTAACCGGGGAGCTGTTTTTT.

The gene calls are TRBV10-3 and TRBJ2-7, with D perhaps TRBD2 (6 bases). The germline CDR1 and CDR2 sequences are ENHRY and SYGVKD. The CDR3 is 15 residues long. V was shortened by 3 bases and J by 1 base, with 13 bases between the two germline ends. The CDR3 bases are TGTGCCATCAGTGACCAATTGCGGGGTTCCTACGAGCAGTACTTC. This encodes CAISDQLRGSYEQYF.

The chain joins TRBV5-5 to TRBJ1-2; no reliable D call. CDR3 length equals 14 residues. In germline, CDR1 is SGHKS, CDR2 YYEKEE (reference sequence). The V end was cut by 0 bases, the J end by 5 bases, with 11 bases between. CDR3 protein: CASSLGLSGYGYTF. The CDR3 region has the DNA TGTGCCAGCAGCTTGGGCCTTAGCGGATATGGCTACACCTTC. The full variable domain, completed using reference TRBV5-5 and TRBJ1-2, is DAGVTQSPTHLIKTRGQQVTLRCSPISGHKSVSWYQQVLGQGPQFIFQYYEKEERGRGNFPDRFSARQFPNYSSELNVNALLLGDSALYLCASSLGLSGYGYTFGSGTRLTVV.

This chain uses TRBV7-8 with TRBJ2-2, with 7 positions matching TRBD1. The CDR3 contains 17 residues. V gave up 5 bases and J gave up 0 bases; unmatched junction bases: 9. Germline V CDR1 and CDR2: SGHVS, FQNEAQ. The CDR3 nucleotides read TGTGCCAGCAGCCTCCGGGCGACAGGGTCGAACACCGGGGAGCTGTTTTTT. Protein sequence: CASSLRATGSNTGELFF.

The chain combines TRBV30 with TRBJ2-7; 7 bases map to TRBD1. Germline-derived CDR1 and CDR2 are GTSNPN and SVGIG (reference sequence). This CDR3 has 14 amino acids. Trimming took 6 bases from V and 1 from J; bases not matched to a gene: 9. This chain's CDR3 is CACGYHRGSYEQYF. CDR3 DNA sequence: TGTGCCTGCGGATACCACAGGGGATCCTACGAGCAGTACTTC.

The chain recombines TRBV30 with TRBJ1-5, with 7 nucleotides matching TRBD1. Trimming at V came to 5 bases and at J to 4 bases, leaving 2 bases not matched to a gene. CDR1 and CDR2 (germline): GTSNPN, SVGIG (reference sequence). The CDR3 is 12 amino acids. Written as DNA, the CDR3 is TGTGCCTGGGGGGACAGTAATCAGCCCCAGCATTTT. Residues: CAWGDSNQPQHF. Using reference TRBV30 and TRBJ1-5 for the parts outside the CDR3, the full variable domain is SQTIHQWPATLVQPVGSPLSLECTVEGTSNPNLYWYRQAAGRGLQLLFYSVGIGQISSEVPQNLSASRPQDRQFILSSKKLLLSDSGFYLCAWGDSNQPQHFGDGTRLSIL.

This chain connects TRBV7-6 to TRBJ1-4; D is unresolved. Looked up from germline, CDR1 is SGHVS and CDR2 is FNYEAQ. The CDR3 contains 11 residues. V was trimmed by 1 base and J by 11 bases, leaving 5 bases between them. The CDR3 spells CASSLEGKLFF. CDR3 in DNA: TGTGCCAGCAGCTTAGAAGGGAAACTGTTTTTT.

This clone was found once. This sequence joins TRBV5-1 and TRBJ2-7; 7 nucleotides match TRBD2. CDR1 is SGHRS and CDR2 is YFSETQ in the germline V gene. Germline trimming cut 0 bases from V and 4 bases from J; bases unmatched to any gene: 4. The length of the CDR3 is 14 residues. The DNA of the CDR3 is TGCGCCAGCAGCTTGGGGGACTACCCGTACGAGCAGTACTTC. Protein: CASSLGDYPYEQYF.

The chain links TRBV2 to TRBJ1-1; 9 nucleotides align to TRBD1. The CDR3 spans 15 residues. Germline CDR1 and CDR2: SNHLY and FYNNEI. The V segment lost 2 bases and the J segment 4 bases; nucleotides outside the gene matches: 5. DNA of the CDR3: TGTGCCAGCAGTGAACCCGGACAGGGGATCACTGAAGCTTTCTTT. Protein: CASSEPGQGITEAFF.

The chain recombines TRBV5-8 with TRBJ1-1, with TRBD1 matching over 7 bases. CDR1 is SGHTS and CDR2 is YDEGEE in the germline V gene. The CDR3 extends over 13 amino acids. The V and J ends lost 1 base and 9 bases, in that order; junction bases with no gene match: 6. The DNA of the CDR3 is TGTGCCAGCAGCTTGTCAGGGGGACTTAAAGCTTTCTTT. It encodes CASSLSGGLKAFF. The full variable domain, in which reference TRBV5-8 and TRBJ1-1 provide the parts outside the CDR3, is EAGVTQSPTHLIKTRGQQATLRCSPISGHTSVYWYQQALGLGLQFLLWYDEGEERNRGNFPPRFSGRQFPNYSSELNVNALELEDSALYLCASSLSGGLKAFFGQGTRLTVV.

V is TRBV2 and J is TRBJ2-2; 7 positions agree with TRBD2. This CDR3 region has 17 residues. Germline V gene lookup returns CDR1 SNHLY and CDR2 FYNNEI. The V gene end was trimmed by 4 bases and the J gene end by 2 bases; junction bases not matched to a gene: 10. CDR3 nucleotides: TGTGCCAGCAGTGTCCGCACTAGCGAAATAAACACCGGGGAGCTGTTTTTT. It translates to CASSVRTSEINTGELFF.

The chain joins TRBV7-9 to TRBJ2-1; 13 nucleotides align to TRBD2. The CDR3 loop spans 16 amino acids. V lost 5 bases, J lost 8 bases, and 9 bases stayed unmatched. CDR1 SEHNR and CDR2 FQNEAQ come from the germline V gene (reference sequence). The CDR3 protein is CASSLQTSGGIYEQFF. As DNA, the CDR3 is TGTGCCAGCAGCCTACAGACTAGCGGGGGGATCTATGAGCAGTTCTTC.

The J gene is TRBJ2-7, the V gene TRBV4-3, with TRBD2 as a possible D gene (6 bases). Trimming shortened V by 1 base and J by 3 bases, and 10 bases separated the two germline ends. This CDR3 region has 14 residues. Germline V gives CDR1 LGHNA, CDR2 YSLEER. The CDR3 bases are TGCGCCAGCAGCCAAGGGGACGGGAGCTACGAGCAGTACTTC. It is translated as CASSQGDGSYEQYF.

The J gene is TRBJ2-2, the V gene TRBV30, with D unresolved. With 5 bases removed from V and 4 bases from J, the gap between germline ends came to 8 bases. CDR1 GTSNPN and CDR2 SVGIG come from the germline V gene (reference sequence). The CDR3 sequence is 12 residues long. The DNA for the CDR3 is TGTGCCTGGGACCCGAGCACCGGGGAGCTGTTTTTT. It encodes CAWDPSTGELFF.

The V and J genes are TRBV27 and TRBJ1-1; tentatively, D is TRBD1 (5 bases). Germline V gene data show CDR1 as MNHEY and CDR2 as SMNVEV (reference sequence). Trimming removed 3 bases from V and 4 bases from J, with 9 bases in between. This CDR3 contains 13 residues. In nucleotides, the CDR3 is TGTGCCAGCAGTTTCAGTGGGGGCACTGAAGCTTTCTTT. This encodes CASSFSGGTEAFF.

The chain links TRBV9 to TRBJ2-7, with 11 positions matching TRBD2. Trimming cost V 3 bases and J 4 bases; bases outside gene matches: 9. Per the germline V gene, CDR1 is SGDLS and CDR2 is YYNGEE. The CDR3 totals 16 residues. CDR3 in amino acids: CASSAEGSGGVYEQYF. Here the CDR3 DNA reads TGTGCCAGCAGCGCAGAGGGTAGCGGGGGGGTGTACGAGCAGTACTTC.

This clone has just one count. The chain employs TRBV30 and TRBJ2-7; 16 bases match TRBD2. The CDR3 is made up of 21 amino acids. Trimming cost V 2 bases and J 2 bases; bases outside gene matches: 18. Germline values: CDR1 GTSNPN, CDR2 SVGIG (reference sequence). As DNA, the CDR3 is TGTGCCTGGAGTCCGACAAGAACCGGGACTAGCGGGGGGGCTAGCCCCTACGAGCAGTACTTC. Amino acid sequence: CAWSPTRTGTSGGASPYEQYF.